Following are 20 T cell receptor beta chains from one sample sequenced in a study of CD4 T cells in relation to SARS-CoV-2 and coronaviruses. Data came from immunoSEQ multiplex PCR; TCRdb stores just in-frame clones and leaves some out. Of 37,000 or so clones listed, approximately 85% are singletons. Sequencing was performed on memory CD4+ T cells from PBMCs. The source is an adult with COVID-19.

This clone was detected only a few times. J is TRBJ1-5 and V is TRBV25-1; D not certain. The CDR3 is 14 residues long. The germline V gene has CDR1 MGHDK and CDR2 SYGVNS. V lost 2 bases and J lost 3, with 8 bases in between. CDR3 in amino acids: CASSERLTNQPQHF. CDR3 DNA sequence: TGTGCCAGCAGTGAACGTCTTACCAATCAGCCCCAGCATTTT.

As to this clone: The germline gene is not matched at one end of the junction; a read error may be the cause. CDR3 loop: CASSQVRGTDTQYF. The CDR3 DNA sequence: TGTGCCAGCAGCCAAGTGAGGGGCACGGATACGCAGTATTTT. The rearrangement joins TRBV3-1 (or the pseudogene TRBV3-2) to TRBJ2-3; TRBD1 or TRBD2 may be the D gene (5 bases each). Germline loops: CDR1 LGHDT, CDR2 YNNKEL (reference sequence). This CDR3 spans 14 amino acids.

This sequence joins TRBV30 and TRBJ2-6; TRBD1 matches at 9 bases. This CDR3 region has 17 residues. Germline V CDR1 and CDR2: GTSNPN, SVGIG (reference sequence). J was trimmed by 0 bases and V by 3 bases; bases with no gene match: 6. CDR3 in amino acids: CAWRRDRASSGANVLTF. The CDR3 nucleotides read TGTGCCTGGAGACGGGACAGGGCGAGCTCTGGGGCCAACGTCCTGACTTTC.

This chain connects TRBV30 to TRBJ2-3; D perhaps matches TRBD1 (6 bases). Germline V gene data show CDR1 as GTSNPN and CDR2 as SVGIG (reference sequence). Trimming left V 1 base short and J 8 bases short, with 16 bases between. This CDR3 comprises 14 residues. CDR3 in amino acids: CAWSDVGVGATQYF. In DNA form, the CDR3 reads TGTGCCTGGAGTGACGTCGGCGTGGGGGCTACGCAGTATTTT.

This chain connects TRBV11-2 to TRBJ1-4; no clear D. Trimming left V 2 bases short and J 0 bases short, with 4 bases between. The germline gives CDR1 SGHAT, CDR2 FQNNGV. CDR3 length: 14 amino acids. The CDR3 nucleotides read TGTGCCAGCAGCTTACATGCAACTAATGAAAAACTGTTTTTT. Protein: CASSLHATNEKLFF.

The CDR3 DNA reads TGTGCCAGCAGCACCACTTCAGATACGCAGTATTTT. Its protein product is CASSTTSDTQYF. This sequence joins TRBV7-8 and TRBJ2-3; D unclear. Germline lookup yields CDR1 SGHVS and CDR2 FQNEAQ. Trimming stripped 5 bases from V and 4 bases from J, with 7 bases between. The CDR3 totals 12 residues.

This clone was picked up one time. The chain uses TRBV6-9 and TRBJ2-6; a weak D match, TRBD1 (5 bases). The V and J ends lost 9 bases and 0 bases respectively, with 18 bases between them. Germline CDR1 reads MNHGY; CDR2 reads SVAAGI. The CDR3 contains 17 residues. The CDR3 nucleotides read TGTGCCAGATTAGGGGCAGGGAAGAGCTCTGGGGCCAACGTCCTGACTTTC. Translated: CARLGAGKSSGANVLTF.

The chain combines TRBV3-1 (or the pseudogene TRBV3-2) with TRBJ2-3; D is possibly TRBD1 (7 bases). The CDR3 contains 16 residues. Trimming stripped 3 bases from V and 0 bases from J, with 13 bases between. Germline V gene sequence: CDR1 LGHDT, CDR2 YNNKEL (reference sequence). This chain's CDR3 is CASSHRRGRSTDTQYF. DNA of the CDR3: TGTGCCAGCAGCCATAGGAGGGGGCGCAGCACAGATACGCAGTATTTT.

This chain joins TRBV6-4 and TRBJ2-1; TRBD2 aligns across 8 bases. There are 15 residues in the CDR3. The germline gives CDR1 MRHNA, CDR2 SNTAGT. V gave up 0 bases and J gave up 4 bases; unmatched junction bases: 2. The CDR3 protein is CASSDSASGYNEQFF. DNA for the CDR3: TGTGCCAGCAGTGACTCGGCTAGCGGGTACAATGAGCAGTTCTTC.

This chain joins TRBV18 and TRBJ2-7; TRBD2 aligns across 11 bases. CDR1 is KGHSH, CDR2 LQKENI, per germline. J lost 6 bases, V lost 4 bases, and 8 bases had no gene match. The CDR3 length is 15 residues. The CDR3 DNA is TGTGCCAGCTCACGTAGCGGGAGGGGCCTATCCGAGCAGTACTTC. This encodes CASSRSGRGLSEQYF.

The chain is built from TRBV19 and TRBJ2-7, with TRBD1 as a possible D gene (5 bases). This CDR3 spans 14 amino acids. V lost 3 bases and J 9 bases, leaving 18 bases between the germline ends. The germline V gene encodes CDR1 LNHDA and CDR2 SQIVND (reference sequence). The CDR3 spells CASSMAALGDWQYF. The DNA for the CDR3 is TGTGCCAGTAGTATGGCGGCATTAGGGGATTGGCAGTACTTC.

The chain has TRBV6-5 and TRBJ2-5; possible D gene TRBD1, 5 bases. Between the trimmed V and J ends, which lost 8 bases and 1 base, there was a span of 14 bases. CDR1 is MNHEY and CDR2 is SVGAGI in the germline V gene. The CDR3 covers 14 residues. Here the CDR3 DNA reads TGTGCCAGCCTACGGCGACAGACCCAAGAGACCCAGTACTTC. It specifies CASLRRQTQETQYF.

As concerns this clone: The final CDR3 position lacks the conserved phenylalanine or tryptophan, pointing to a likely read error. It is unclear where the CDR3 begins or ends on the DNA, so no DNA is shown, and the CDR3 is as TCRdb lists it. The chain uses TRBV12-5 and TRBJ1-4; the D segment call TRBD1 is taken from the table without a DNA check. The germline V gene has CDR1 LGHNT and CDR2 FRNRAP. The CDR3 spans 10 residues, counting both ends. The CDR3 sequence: CASGPDKAQG.

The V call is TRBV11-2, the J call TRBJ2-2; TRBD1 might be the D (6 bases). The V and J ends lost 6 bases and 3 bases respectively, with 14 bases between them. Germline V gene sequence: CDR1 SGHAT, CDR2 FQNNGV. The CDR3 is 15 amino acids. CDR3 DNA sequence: TGTGCCAGCAGTCGACAGGTTTTCGACACCGGGGAGCTGTTTTTT. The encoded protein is CASSRQVFDTGELFF.

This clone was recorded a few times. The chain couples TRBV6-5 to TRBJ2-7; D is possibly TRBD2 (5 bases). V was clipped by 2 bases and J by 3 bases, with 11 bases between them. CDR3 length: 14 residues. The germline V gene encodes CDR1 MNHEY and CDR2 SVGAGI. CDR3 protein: CASSYGRVGYEQYF. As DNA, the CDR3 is TGTGCCAGCAGTTACGGGCGGGTTGGCTACGAGCAGTACTTC.

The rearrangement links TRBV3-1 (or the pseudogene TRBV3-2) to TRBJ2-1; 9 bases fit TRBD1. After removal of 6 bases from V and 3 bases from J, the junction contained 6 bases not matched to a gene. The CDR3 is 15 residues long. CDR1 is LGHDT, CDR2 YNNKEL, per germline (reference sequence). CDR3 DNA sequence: TGTGCCAGCAGACCCGGACAGGGGAGCTACAATGAGCAGTTCTTC. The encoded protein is CASRPGQGSYNEQFF.

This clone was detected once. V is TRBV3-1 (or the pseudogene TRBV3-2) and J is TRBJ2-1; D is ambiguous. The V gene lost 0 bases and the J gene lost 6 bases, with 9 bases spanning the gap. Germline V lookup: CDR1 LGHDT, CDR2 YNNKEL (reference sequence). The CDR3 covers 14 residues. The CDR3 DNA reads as TGTGCCAGCAGCCAAGATTCGGAGCGCAATGAGCAGTTCTTC. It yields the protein CASSQDSERNEQFF.

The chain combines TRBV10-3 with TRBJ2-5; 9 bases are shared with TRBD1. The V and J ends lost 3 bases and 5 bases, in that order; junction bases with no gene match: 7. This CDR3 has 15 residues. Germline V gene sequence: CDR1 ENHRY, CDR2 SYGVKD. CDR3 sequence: CAISDYRDREETQYF. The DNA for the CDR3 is TGTGCCATCAGTGATTACCGGGACAGGGAGGAGACCCAGTACTTC.

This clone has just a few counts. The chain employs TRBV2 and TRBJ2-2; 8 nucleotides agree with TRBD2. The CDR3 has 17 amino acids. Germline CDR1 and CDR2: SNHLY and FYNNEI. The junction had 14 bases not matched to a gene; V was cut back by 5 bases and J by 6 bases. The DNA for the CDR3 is TGTGCCAGCAGTAAAGAGCGAGCGGGAGTTGGCGCCGGGGAGCTGTTTTTT. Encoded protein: CASSKERAGVGAGELFF.

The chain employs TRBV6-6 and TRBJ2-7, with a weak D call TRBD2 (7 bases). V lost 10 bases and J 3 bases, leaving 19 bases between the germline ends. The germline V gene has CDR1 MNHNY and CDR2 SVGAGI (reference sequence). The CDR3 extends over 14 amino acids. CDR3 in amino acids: CATSRGGGNYEQYF. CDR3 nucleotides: TGTGCCACTTCAAGGGGAGGGGGGAACTACGAGCAGTACTTC.